The 11 T cell receptor beta chains reported below all come from one sample, sequenced in a study of T cell responses to AZD1222 COVID-19 vaccine. Sequencing was performed with immunoSEQ multiplex PCR; in TCRdb, only in-frame clones are kept and a portion is missing. Found here are around 53,000 clones, about 86% of them singletons; the top ten hold less than 9%. This specimen consisted of peripheral blood, obtained 28 days after the second AZD1222 dose. These receptors came from an adult who received the AZD1222 COVID-19 vaccine.

The chain links TRBV27 to TRBJ1-5; D is perhaps TRBD1 (6 bases). CDR3 length: 15 amino acids. Germline CDR1 MNHEY, CDR2 SMNVEV (reference sequence). Trimming removed 7 bases at V and 2 bases at J, with 15 bases between. The CDR3 DNA reads TGTGCCAGCACCCTGAAGGGGGTTGGCAATCAGCCCCAGCATTTT. Translation: CASTLKGVGNQPQHF.

The chain combines TRBV6-4 with TRBJ2-1; 14 positions match TRBD2. The CDR3 is made up of 16 amino acids. The V gene's germline CDR1 is MRHNA and CDR2 SNTAGT. Losses at the gene ends were 5 bases for V and 12 bases for J; bases not matched to a gene: 12. Here the CDR3 reads CASSQDGLAGGWGQFF. CDR3 sequence (DNA): TGTGCCAGCAGTCAAGATGGACTAGCGGGAGGTTGGGGGCAGTTCTTC.

This clone was seen a single time. The CDR3 coding sequence is TGTGCCAGCAGCTTGGCAGGGCACTACGAGCAGTACTTC. Its protein product is CASSLAGHYEQYF. The chain couples TRBV5-4 to TRBJ2-7; D is possibly TRBD1 (5 bases). CDR3 length: 13 amino acids. V was cut by 0 bases and J by 3 bases, with 7 bases left in between. The germline V gene has CDR1 SGHNT and CDR2 YYREEE (reference sequence).

In this sample, this clone turned up once. The J gene is TRBJ1-3, the V gene TRBV2; 8 bases align to TRBD1. This CDR3 has 15 amino acids. The trim removed 3 bases at V and 2 bases at J, leaving 3 bases unmatched. Germline V gene data show CDR1 as SNHLY and CDR2 as FYNNEI. CDR3 in DNA: TGTGCCAGCAGTGATAGGACAGGGACTGGAAACACCATATATTTT. It is translated as CASSDRTGTGNTIYF.

The CDR3 DNA is TGTGCCATCAGTCAGGGAACAGATCAGCCCCAGCATTTT. Protein sequence: CAISQGTDQPQHF. The chain is built from TRBV10-3 and TRBJ1-5; tentative D call: TRBD1 (5 bases). CDR1 is ENHRY and CDR2 is SYGVKD in the germline V gene. The V gene lost 5 bases and the J gene lost 5 bases, with 10 bases spanning the gap. The CDR3 is made up of 13 amino acids.

The chain has TRBV5-1 and TRBJ1-4; tentative D call: TRBD1 (5 bases). The germline V gene has CDR1 SGHRS and CDR2 YFSETQ. This CDR3 is built from 15 residues. V dropped 2 bases and J dropped 0 bases, with 8 bases sitting between them. CDR3 nucleotides: TGCGCCAGCAGCTTAGACAGTTCAACTAATGAAAAACTGTTTTTT. Amino acid sequence: CASSLDSSTNEKLFF.

The chain recombines TRBV4-3 with TRBJ2-1, with TRBD2 matching 8 bases. J lost 10 bases, V lost 4 bases, and 12 bases had no gene match. Germline lookup yields CDR1 LGHNA and CDR2 YSLEER. This CDR3 is 15 amino acids long. This CDR3 reads CASSLGTREVEEQFF. DNA for the CDR3: TGCGCCAGCAGCCTTGGGACTAGAGAGGTTGAGGAGCAGTTCTTC.

The chain links TRBV29-1 to TRBJ1-2; maybe TRBD1 (5 bases). Germline CDR1 is SQVTM and CDR2 is ANQGSEA. The V and J ends lost 7 bases and 5 bases respectively, with 14 bases between them. The CDR3 runs 12 residues. The CDR3 DNA follows: TGCAGCGCCGGGGGGTCGGGGTATGGCTACACCTTC. Amino acid sequence: CSAGGSGYGYTF.

The V and J genes are TRBV27 and TRBJ2-3; D gene uncertain. The germline V gene has CDR1 MNHEY and CDR2 SMNVEV (reference sequence). The CDR3 has 12 amino acids. The V end lost 7 bases, the J end lost 1 base, and 6 bases lay between the germline ends. The CDR3 loop reads CASTWGTDTQYF. The DNA of the CDR3 is TGTGCCAGCACCTGGGGCACAGATACGCAGTATTTT.

This clone has just a few counts. J is TRBJ1-5 and V is TRBV12-3 or TRBV12-4; D is undetermined. V lost 6 bases, J lost 5 bases, and 11 bases lay in between. The CDR3 has 13 amino acids. CDR3 DNA: TGTGCCAGCAGGTACGACGGGGATCAGCCCCAGCATTTT. Translation gives CASRYDGDQPQHF.

The chain links TRBV3-1 (or the pseudogene TRBV3-2) to TRBJ1-5, with TRBD1 matching 7 bases. The junction had 1 base not matched to a gene; V was cut back by 1 base and J by 1 base. CDR3 length equals 15 residues. In germline, CDR1 is LGHDT, CDR2 YNNKEL (reference sequence). The CDR3 DNA reads as TGTGCCAGCAGCCAAGGGGGACAGAGCAATCAGCCCCAGCATTTT. Its translation is CASSQGGQSNQPQHF.